This TCR beta chain derives from a study of beta chain features in type 1 diabetes. Study results and caveats: Naive, central memory and Treg TCRB repertoires appeared more alike in patients than in healthy donors. PCR might pick shorter templates more often, in the same way for patients and controls. Type 1 diabetes patients showed a moderate but significant shortening of TCRB CDR3s in all four CD4+ subsets.

There are 14 residues in the CDR3. CDR1 and CDR2 (germline): SGHNT, YENEEA. Germline trimming cut 5 bases from V and 6 bases from J; bases unmatched to any gene: 5. There was one heparinised blood draw per donor, averaging about 100 mL. The whole isolated RNA underwent reverse transcription, so sequencing captured expressed TCRB transcripts. There were approximately 3.7 million reads on average in the naive, central memory and regulatory T cell samples. Sequenced by immunoSEQ multiplex PCR; TCRdb stores in-frame clones only, minus some. The table includes 55,000 to 80,000 clones, around 49% detected once. Points on this clone: Antigen unknown.

Sequenced material: central memory CD4+ T cells from blood. The chain is built from TRBV11-3 and TRBJ1-1; TRBD1 agrees at 11 bases. The sequence derives from a man aged 30 to 39 with type 1 diabetes. In DNA form, the CDR3 reads TGTGCCAGCAGCCCGGGACAGGGGGTTGCTGAAGCTTTCTTT. This sequence encodes CASSPGQGVAEAFF.